A single sample is the source of the 30 T cell receptor beta chains below, sequenced in a study of beta chain features in type 1 diabetes. Investigators reverse transcribed all isolated RNA, so they sequenced expressed TCRB transcripts. Measured with immunoSEQ multiplex PCR; TCRdb has only the in-frame clones, and not every one. The sample records 250,000 to 400,000 clones, approximately 15% being singletons. Sequenced: central memory CD4+ T cells from blood. All receptors come from a man aged 30 to 45 in good health.

This clone was found a few times. An end of the junction differs from the germline gene, which may be a read error. The chain has TRBV4-1 and TRBJ2-2, with a tentative D call TRBD2 (7 bases). Germline CDR1 and CDR2: MGHRA and YSYEKL. There are 15 residues in the CDR3. CDR3 in DNA: TGCGCCAGCAGTCAAGGGGGGGCAATCACCGGGGAGCTGTTTTTT. This translates into CASSQGGAITGELFF.

This clone has a handful of counts. This rearrangement joins TRBV11-3 to TRBJ2-2; TRBD1 matches at 9 bases. CDR3 size: 15 residues. J was trimmed by 4 bases and V by 6 bases; bases with no gene match: 6. Germline values: CDR1 SGHNT, CDR2 YENEEA. As DNA, the CDR3 is TGTGCCAGCAGGATGGGGGACAGGGTCACCGGGGAGCTGTTTTTT. Translation gives CASRMGDRVTGELFF.

The V call is TRBV30, the J call TRBJ2-7; D possibly matches TRBD1 or TRBD2 (5 bases each). The CDR3 consists of 11 residues. CDR1 and CDR2 (germline): GTSNPN, SVGIG (reference sequence). V was cut by 6 bases and J by 9 bases, with 15 bases left in between. The CDR3 DNA reads as TGTGCCTGTACCCGGGGCAGGTGGCAGTACGTC. This gives the protein CACTRGRWQYV.

This clone was seen ten or more times. In nucleotides, the CDR3 is TGTGCCAGCAGCTTAGAAGCGGGAGCCTTCTACAATGAGCAGTTCTTC. It codes for CASSLEAGAFYNEQFF. The rearrangement joins TRBV7-2 to TRBJ2-1, with TRBD2 identical over 8 bases. The CDR3 runs to 16 residues. The germline gives CDR1 SGHTA, CDR2 FQGNSA. The V and J ends lost 1 base and 3 bases, in that order; junction bases with no gene match: 5.

The gene calls are TRBV5-1 and TRBJ2-5, with TRBD2 identical over 7 bases. The trim removed 2 bases at V and 4 bases at J, leaving 14 bases unmatched. This CDR3 has 17 residues. Germline CDR1 reads SGHRS; CDR2 reads YFSETQ. For the CDR3, the DNA is TGCGCCAGCAGCTTAGTTGTCGGCGGGGGATCCGGAGAGACCCAGTACTTC. Encoded protein: CASSLVVGGGSGETQYF.

This CDR3 reads CASSLGRETQYF. The CDR3 nucleotides are TGTGCCAGCAGTCTCGGGAGAGAGACCCAGTACTTC. The chain is built from TRBV6-5 and TRBJ2-5, with D possibly being TRBD2 (6 bases). V lost 5 bases and J 4 bases, leaving 8 bases between the germline ends. The CDR3 totals 12 residues. Germline V CDR1 and CDR2: MNHEY, SVGAGI.

The chain combines TRBV6-4 with TRBJ1-2; the D gene is possibly TRBD1 (6 bases). CDR1 and CDR2 (germline): MRHNA, SNTAGT. V lost 6 bases to trimming and J lost 4 bases, with 18 bases between them. The CDR3 spans 15 residues. The CDR3 loop reads CASSPLGGAGYGYTF. CDR3 coding DNA: TGTGCCAGCAGCCCCCTGGGGGGGGCAGGCTATGGCTACACCTTC.

The chain employs TRBV11-2 and TRBJ2-1; no clear D gene. Trimming shortened V by 3 bases and J by 7 bases, and 7 bases separated the two germline ends. CDR1 and CDR2 from the germline V gene are SGHAT and FQNNGV. This CDR3 is built from 12 residues. The CDR3 DNA follows: TGTGCCAGCAGCTTGTACTGGAATGAGCAGTTCTTC. This encodes CASSLYWNEQFF.

This chain links TRBV19 with TRBJ2-7; D unclear. Deletions cut 4 bases from V and 5 bases from J, with 9 bases between. Per germline, CDR1 LNHDA and CDR2 SQIVND (reference sequence). The CDR3 spans 12 residues. CDR3 region: CASSTLNDEQYF. CDR3 sequence (DNA): TGTGCCAGTAGTACCTTGAACGACGAGCAGTACTTC.

The chain combines TRBV2 with TRBJ1-4, with D tentatively TRBD1 (5 bases). Germline CDR1 SNHLY, CDR2 FYNNEI. V was pared by 8 bases and J by 15 bases, with 25 bases between. This CDR3 comprises 14 residues. CDR3 sequence: CASVHRDRSGVVFF. The CDR3 DNA is TGTGCCAGCGTGCACCGGGACCGGAGCGGGGTGGTGTTTTTT.

This clone showed up many times. This chain connects TRBV15 to TRBJ2-3; either TRBD1 or TRBD2 may supply D (6 bases each). V was trimmed by 9 bases and J by 1 base, leaving 14 bases between them. CDR3 length: 14 amino acids. CDR1 and CDR2 from the germline V gene are LNHNV and YYDKDF (reference sequence). The CDR3 sequence: CATQKGGGTDTQYF. The CDR3 bases are TGTGCCACTCAAAAGGGGGGTGGCACAGATACGCAGTATTTT.

V and J are TRBV6-5 and TRBJ2-7, with D maybe TRBD2 (6 bases). CDR3 length: 12 residues. The V end was cut by 9 bases, the J end by 3 bases, with 12 bases between. CDR1 and CDR2 from the germline V gene are MNHEY and SVGAGI. This CDR3 reads CASRELGYEQYF. DNA of the CDR3: TGTGCCAGTCGGGAGCTAGGCTACGAGCAGTACTTC.

This chain connects TRBV4-2 to TRBJ1-4, with no clear D. There are 14 residues in the CDR3. The germline gives CDR1 LGHNA, CDR2 YNFKEQ. V lost 1 base and J 4 bases, leaving 7 bases between the germline ends. The CDR3 coding sequence is TGTGCCAGCAGCCAAGGGGGTTATAATGAAAAACTGTTTTTT. Amino acid sequence: CASSQGGYNEKLFF.

This clone was seen a handful of times. The CDR3 DNA reads TGTGCCAGCAGCTTAGGGAGCGGGAAAGTATCCGGGGAGCTGTTTTTT. Translating it yields CASSLGSGKVSGELFF. The J gene is TRBJ2-2, the V gene TRBV7-2, with 7 nucleotides matching TRBD2. With 1 base clipped from V and 6 bases from J, the junction kept 8 bases outside the gene matches. Germline V gene data show CDR1 as SGHTA and CDR2 as FQGNSA. The CDR3 is 16 residues long.

This clone was observed at least ten times. The chain combines TRBV10-3 with TRBJ2-1; D remains ambiguous. The V gene lost 4 bases and the J gene lost 5 bases, with 9 bases spanning the gap. Germline CDR1 ENHRY, CDR2 SYGVKD. The CDR3 contains 13 residues. This CDR3 reads CAISVGGNNEQFF. The DNA for the CDR3 is TGTGCCATCAGTGTAGGTGGGAACAATGAGCAGTTCTTC.

Worth noting for this clone: One end of the junction fails to match germline, which may point to a read error. Other DNA sequences within the sample encode an identical CDR3. This chain links TRBV4-3 with TRBJ1-1; weak D call: TRBD1 (5 bases). CDR3 length: 15 residues. From germline, CDR1 is LGHNA and CDR2 YSLEER. The CDR3 reads CASSPTTAQNTEAFF. In nucleotides, the CDR3 is TGCGCCAGCAGCCCTACGACAGCCCAAAACACTGAAGCCTTCTTT.

This clone has just a few counts. The chain joins TRBV5-1 to TRBJ2-1; the D gene is possibly TRBD1 (6 bases). There are 11 residues in the CDR3. The V and J ends lost 0 bases and 12 bases respectively, with 7 bases between them. The germline V gene has CDR1 SGHRS and CDR2 YFSETQ. This chain's CDR3 is CASSLEGVQFF. CDR3 coding DNA: TGCGCCAGCAGCTTGGAGGGGGTGCAGTTCTTC.

This clone came up many times. V is TRBV5-1 and J is TRBJ2-6; D is uncertain. There are 10 residues in the CDR3. The germline V gene encodes CDR1 SGHRS and CDR2 YFSETQ. V lost 4 bases and J lost 10, with 3 bases in between. The chain's CDR3 is CASSGNVLTF. CDR3 in DNA: TGCGCCAGCAGCGGGAACGTCCTGACTTTC.

The chain uses TRBV2 and TRBJ1-2; the D is unclear. V lost 1 base and J lost 3, with 12 bases in between. Germline V gives CDR1 SNHLY, CDR2 FYNNEI. The CDR3 is 15 residues long. The DNA of the CDR3 is TGTGCCAGCAGTGAAGGGTATAGGTCAGACTATGGCTACACCTTC. Amino acids: CASSEGYRSDYGYTF.

The chain employs TRBV29-1 and TRBJ1-1, with D hard to call. Trimming took off 4 bases at V and 0 bases at J, with 9 bases between the two ends. The CDR3 has 13 residues. Germline V CDR1 and CDR2: SQVTM, ANQGSEA. CDR3 in amino acids: CSVVRIMNTEAFF. The DNA for the CDR3 is TGCAGCGTTGTGAGGATTATGAACACTGAAGCTTTCTTT.

The J gene is TRBJ2-2, the V gene TRBV18; possibly TRBD1 for D (6 bases). The CDR3 length is 15 residues. CDR1 is KGHSH and CDR2 is LQKENI in the germline V gene. Trimming removed 2 bases from V and 6 bases from J, with 13 bases in between. The CDR3 DNA sequence: TGTGCCAGCTCACCAGGACAGATTGGGCCCGGGGAGCTGTTTTTT. This gives the protein CASSPGQIGPGELFF.

This clone was detected many times. Distinct nucleotide sequences in the sample also encode this CDR3. This chain joins TRBV28 and TRBJ2-6; maybe TRBD1 (6 bases). Germline V gene data show CDR1 as MDHEN and CDR2 as SYDVKM. The CDR3 runs 20 residues. V was cut by 2 bases and J by 0 bases, with 20 bases left in between. CDR3 loop: CASSLKLGLGGLSGANVLTF. The CDR3 DNA follows: TGTGCCAGCAGTTTAAAGTTAGGGCTAGGGGGTCTCTCTGGGGCCAACGTCCTGACTTTC.

The chain couples TRBV9 to TRBJ2-7, with D perhaps TRBD2 (5 bases). Germline CDR1 reads SGDLS; CDR2 reads YYNGEE. The V end was cut by 6 bases, the J end by 4 bases, with 17 bases between. The CDR3 is made up of 14 amino acids. The CDR3 is CASNVCGGFYEQYV. In DNA, the CDR3 is TGTGCCAGCAACGTTTGCGGAGGTTTTTACGAGCAGTACGTC.

The CDR3 sequence: CASSANTDLSGNTIYF. CDR3 in DNA: TGTGCCAGCAGCGCGAACACCGACCTCTCTGGAAACACCATATATTTT. V usage is TRBV9 and J usage is TRBJ1-3, with D unresolved. Trimming left V 3 bases short and J 0 bases short, with 13 bases between. The CDR3 has 16 residues. CDR1 and CDR2 (germline): SGDLS, YYNGEE.

To note about this clone: A read error may produce the germline difference seen at one junction end. This chain joins TRBV7-2 and TRBJ1-1; D not certain. This CDR3 is 15 amino acids long. Per germline, CDR1 SGHTA and CDR2 FQGNSA. The CDR3 spells CASSQERSINTEAFF. CDR3 coding DNA: TGCGCCAGCAGCCAAGAAAGGAGTATTAACACTGAAGCTTTCTTT.

This clone was seen a few times. The chain employs TRBV19 and TRBJ1-1, with 8 bases identical to TRBD1. With V trimmed by 0 bases and J by 5 bases, 2 bases remained unmatched. The CDR3 has 14 amino acids. Germline CDR1 LNHDA, CDR2 SQIVND (reference sequence). The CDR3 DNA is TGTGCCAGTAGTATAGAACAGGGGGGGACTGAAGCTTTCTTT. Residues: CASSIEQGGTEAFF.

This clone was observed many times. J is TRBJ2-4 and V is TRBV7-8; D not resolved. V lost 2 bases, J lost 0 bases, and 11 bases lay in between. Germline-derived CDR1 and CDR2 are SGHVS and FQNEAQ. This CDR3 spans 16 amino acids. The CDR3 is CASSLRAVPAKNIQYF. CDR3 nucleotides: TGTGCCAGCAGCTTACGGGCAGTCCCAGCCAAAAACATTCAGTACTTC.

The V and J genes are TRBV11-3 and TRBJ2-2; 10 bases agree with TRBD1. Germline values: CDR1 SGHNT, CDR2 YENEEA. This CDR3 spans 15 amino acids. The ends lost 5 bases at V and 5 bases at J; junction bases unmatched: 5. CDR3 amino acids: CASSRGQGMTGELFF. In DNA, the CDR3 is TGTGCCAGCAGCAGGGGACAGGGGATGACCGGGGAGCTGTTTTTT.

This clone was found a few times. A read error may explain this, as a much larger clone is one base away. The chain has TRBV30 and TRBJ2-1; 8 bases align to TRBD1. The CDR3 loop spans 14 amino acids. The J segment lost 5 bases and the V segment lost 4 bases, leaving 7 bases of the junction unmatched. The germline gives CDR1 GTSNPN, CDR2 SVGIG (reference sequence). This CDR3 is CAWIPGGGHNEQFF. DNA of the CDR3: TGTGCCTGGATTCCAGGGGGCGGCCACAATGAGCAGTTCTTC.

The genes are TRBV6-6 and TRBJ1-1; D remains ambiguous. The CDR3 is 14 amino acids. Trimming took off 2 bases at V and 1 base at J, with 8 bases between the two ends. Germline lookup yields CDR1 MNHNY and CDR2 SVGAGI (reference sequence). The CDR3, as DNA: TGTGCCAGCAGTTACAAAACATGGAACACTGAAGCTTTCTTT. It encodes CASSYKTWNTEAFF.